The subject of this entry is one TCR beta chain. The sample originates from a study of blood T cell repertoires in COVID-19. Background on the study: PBMCs, B-cell-depleted T cells, or T cells were the source of the cDNA or gDNA that made up the material.

V was cut by 0 bases and J by 1 base, with 13 bases left in between. CDR1 and CDR2 (germline): SGDLS, YYNGEE. This CDR3 spans 17 amino acids. As originally analysed: The assay estimated nucleated cells by amplifying reference gene primers. Produced via immunoSEQ multiplex PCR; TCRdb's table is partial and in-frame only. V and J calls and clone size are as listed in that table; D and trimming were resolved from the DNA. In the table there are under 200,000 clones, about 84% of which are singletons. Ages ranged from about 18 to 100 years, with residence in about two dozen US areas. The TCR was taken from a man between 40 and 49 years old with acute COVID-19. V is TRBV9 and J is TRBJ2-2, with D perhaps matching TRBD2 (6 bases). Sample: PBMCs or T cells enriched from blood (not recorded which). CDR3 amino acids: CASSVVADGGNTGELFF. In DNA, the CDR3 is TGTGCCAGCAGCGTAGTAGCGGACGGAGGGAACACCGGGGAGCTGTTTTTT. The full variable domain, with the rest looked up from reference TRBV9 and TRBJ2-2, is DSGVTQTPKHLITATGQRVTLRCSPRSGDLSVYWYQQSLDQGLQFLIQYYNGEERAKGNILERFSAQQFPDLHSELNLSSLELGDSALYFCASSVVADGGNTGELFFGEGSRLTVL.